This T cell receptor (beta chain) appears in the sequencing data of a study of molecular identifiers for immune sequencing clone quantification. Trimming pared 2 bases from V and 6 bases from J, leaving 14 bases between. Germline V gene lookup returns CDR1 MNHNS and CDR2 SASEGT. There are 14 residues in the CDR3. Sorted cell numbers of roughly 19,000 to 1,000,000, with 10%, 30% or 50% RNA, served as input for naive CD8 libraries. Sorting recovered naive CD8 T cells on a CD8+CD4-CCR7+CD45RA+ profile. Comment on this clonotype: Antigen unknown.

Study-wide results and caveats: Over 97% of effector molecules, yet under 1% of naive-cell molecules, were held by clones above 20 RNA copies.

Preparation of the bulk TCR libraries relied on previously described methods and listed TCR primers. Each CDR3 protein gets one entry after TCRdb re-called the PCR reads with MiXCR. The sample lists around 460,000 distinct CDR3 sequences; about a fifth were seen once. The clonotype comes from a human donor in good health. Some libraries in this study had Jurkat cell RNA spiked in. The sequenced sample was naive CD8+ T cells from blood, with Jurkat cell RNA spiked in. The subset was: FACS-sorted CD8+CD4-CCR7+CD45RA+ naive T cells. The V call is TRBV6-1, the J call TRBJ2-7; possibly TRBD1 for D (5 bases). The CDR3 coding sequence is TGTGCCAGCAGTGAAAGGCTAGGGGCTATCGAGCAGTACTTC. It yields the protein CASSERLGAIEQYF.